The 21 T cell receptor beta chains reported below all come from one sample, sequenced in a study of blood T cells in healthy people across ages. Through a sample-barcoded 5' primer and a J-beta primer mix, a second PCR was run for about 6 to 12 cycles. TCRdb ran MiXCR on the 5' RACE reads and lists one entry per CDR3 protein. The sample consists of 600,000 or so distinct CDR3 sequences, around half of them appearing once. The specimen sequenced was blood. The source of these receptors is a man older than 75 in good health.

The chain joins TRBV20-1 to TRBJ2-3, with D possibly matching TRBD1 (6 bases). Trimming shortened V by 3 bases and J by 0 bases, and 10 bases separated the two germline ends. Germline CDR1 DFQATT, CDR2 SNEGSKA (reference sequence). The CDR3 is made up of 14 amino acids. The CDR3 bases are TGCAGTGCTAGGGGGACACACAGCACAGATACGCAGTATTTT. It encodes CSARGTHSTDTQYF.

This chain joins TRBV20-1 and TRBJ2-3; D uncertain. This CDR3 has 13 residues. Trimming took 6 bases from V and 3 from J, leaving 13 bases between them. CDR1 and CDR2 from the germline V gene are DFQATT and SNEGSKA (reference sequence). CDR3 sequence: CSALNSFTDTQYF. CDR3 sequence (DNA): TGCAGTGCCCTGAATAGCTTTACAGATACGCAGTATTTT.

This clonotype was seen more than once but under ten times. The rearrangement links TRBV9 to TRBJ1-1; D uncertain. The ends were cut back, 1 base at V and 1 base at J, with 8 bases in the middle. Per germline, CDR1 SGDLS and CDR2 YYNGEE. The CDR3 is made up of 14 amino acids. The CDR3 DNA reads as TGTGCCAGCAGCGTAAGGGAAGGGAACACTGAAGCTTTCTTT. Translation: CASSVREGNTEAFF.

This clonotype was observed a single time. This may be a read error: a much more frequent sequence differs by one nucleotide. This chain joins TRBV7-9 and TRBJ2-5; D is perhaps TRBD1 or TRBD2 (6 bases each). The CDR3 extends over 14 amino acids. V gave up 7 bases and J gave up 5 bases, with 17 bases separating them. The germline gives CDR1 SEHNR, CDR2 FQNEAQ (reference sequence). In DNA form, the CDR3 reads TGTGCCAGCATCAAGACGGGGGCTAGGGAGACCCAGTACTTC. This gives the protein CASIKTGARETQYF.

This clonotype was picked up one time. The CDR3 DNA reads TGTGCCAGCAGCCTCCCAGGGGTCCACTACGAGCAGTACTTC. Amino acids: CASSLPGVHYEQYF. The rearrangement uses TRBV7-9 and TRBJ2-7, with D perhaps TRBD1 (6 bases). The CDR3 consists of 14 residues. V was shortened by 5 bases and J by 3 bases, with 14 bases between the two germline ends. Germline V gives CDR1 SEHNR, CDR2 FQNEAQ (reference sequence).

The J gene is TRBJ2-5, the V gene TRBV9; 10 nucleotides match TRBD1. CDR1 is SGDLS, CDR2 YYNGEE, per germline. The CDR3 loop spans 16 amino acids. The trim removed 0 bases at V and 2 bases at J, leaving 4 bases unmatched. CDR3 bases: TGTGCCAGCAGCGTAGGGGACAGGGGATGGCAAGAGACCCAGTACTTC. Its protein product is CASSVGDRGWQETQYF.

This chain connects TRBV5-1 to TRBJ1-2; D unresolved. Germline CDR1 is SGHRS and CDR2 is YFSETQ. The CDR3 spans 14 residues. V was pared by 4 bases and J by 5 bases, with 15 bases between. CDR3 DNA sequence: TGCGCCAGCAGCCTCTCCAGTGCAGAATATGGCTACACCTTC. Amino acid sequence: CASSLSSAEYGYTF. Full variable domain (missing parts from reference TRBV5-1 and TRBJ1-2): KAGVTQTPRYLIKTRGQQVTLSCSPISGHRSVSWYQQTPGQGLQFLFEYFSETQRNKGNFPGRFSGRQFSNSRSEMNVSTLELGDSALYLCASSLSSAEYGYTFGSGTRLTVV.

This clonotype came up a few times. The rearrangement uses TRBV12-3 or TRBV12-4 and TRBJ1-6; no firm D call. Trimming left V 10 bases short and J 6 bases short, with 19 bases between. This CDR3 spans 15 amino acids. CDR3 sequence (DNA): TGTGCCATCACCACAGTCACGGCTATTAATTCACCCCTCCACTTT. As protein: CAITTVTAINSPLHF.

This chain uses TRBV30 with TRBJ1-2; D gene uncertain. Germline lookup yields CDR1 GTSNPN and CDR2 SVGIG (reference sequence). This CDR3 is 12 amino acids long. The V and J ends lost 1 base and 7 bases respectively, with 10 bases between them. CDR3 protein: CAWSGVVGGYTF. In DNA form, the CDR3 reads TGTGCCTGGAGTGGAGTAGTCGGTGGCTACACCTTC.

The CDR3 region is CSARETGNYGYTF. The CDR3 DNA reads TGCAGTGCTAGAGAGACAGGGAACTATGGCTACACCTTC. The rearrangement uses TRBV20-1 and TRBJ1-2, with 7 bases that match TRBD1. There are 13 residues in the CDR3. With V trimmed by 0 bases and J by 2 bases, 0 bases remained unmatched. Germline V CDR1 and CDR2: DFQATT, SNEGSKA (reference sequence).

This sequence joins TRBV2 and TRBJ1-5; D perhaps matches TRBD1 (5 bases). The CDR3 has 14 amino acids. V shed 8 bases and J shed 1 base, with 12 bases lying between them. Germline V CDR1 and CDR2: SNHLY, FYNNEI. The CDR3 DNA sequence: TGTGCCAGCGATGAGGGACTGAGCAATCAGCCCCAGCATTTT. This gives the protein CASDEGLSNQPQHF.

There are a few counts of this clonotype. The chain couples TRBV15 to TRBJ2-2; D not certain. CDR3 length: 15 residues. Germline loops: CDR1 LNHNV, CDR2 YYDKDF (reference sequence). The germline V and J ends were trimmed by 3 bases and 7 bases, with 15 bases remaining between them. The CDR3 reads CATSSPIGLIGELFF. The CDR3 DNA follows: TGTGCCACCAGCAGCCCGATCGGGCTCATCGGGGAGCTGTTTTTT.

The chain couples TRBV5-1 to TRBJ2-7; TRBD2 agrees at 8 bases. The CDR3 loop spans 16 amino acids. Germline CDR1 SGHRS, CDR2 YFSETQ. The J segment lost 0 bases and the V segment lost 2 bases, leaving 7 bases of the junction unmatched. In DNA, the CDR3 is TGCGCCAGCAGCTTCGGGGGGGCTACCTTCTCCTACGAGCAGTACTTC. Protein product: CASSFGGATFSYEQYF.

The chain joins TRBV3-1 to TRBJ1-4; no clear D gene. V shed 4 bases and J shed 3 bases, with 21 bases lying between them. There are 18 residues in the CDR3. Germline V gene sequence: CDR1 LGHDT, CDR2 YNNKEL (reference sequence). The DNA for the CDR3 is TGTGCCAGCAGCCGCAATCGGGCGACAAACGCGGCTAATGAAAAACTGTTTTTT. This encodes CASSRNRATNAANEKLFF.

The V gene is TRBV10-3, the J gene TRBJ1-5; no clear D. V was pared by 4 bases and J by 4 bases, with 5 bases between. The germline gives CDR1 ENHRY, CDR2 SYGVKD. This CDR3 has 12 amino acids. CDR3 loop: CAISAENQPQHF. DNA for the CDR3: TGTGCCATCAGTGCAGAGAATCAGCCCCAGCATTTT.

This rearrangement joins TRBV3-1 to TRBJ2-7, with D possibly matching TRBD2 (6 bases). The CDR3 runs 14 residues. The V gene's germline CDR1 is LGHDT and CDR2 YNNKEL (reference sequence). V lost 2 bases to trimming and J lost 2 bases, with 10 bases between them. CDR3: CASSQFGSTYEQYF. For the CDR3, the DNA is TGTGCCAGCAGCCAATTCGGGAGTACCTACGAGCAGTACTTC.

This clonotype was recorded at least ten times. The chain uses TRBV6-5 and TRBJ2-1; 7 nucleotides match TRBD1. Germline lookup yields CDR1 MNHEY and CDR2 SVGAGI. V was clipped by 5 bases and J by 8 bases; unmatched bases: 15. This CDR3 is built from 16 residues. The CDR3 sequence is CASSPTSGQNLYEQFF. The CDR3 bases are TGTGCCAGCAGTCCAACTTCGGGACAGAACTTATATGAGCAGTTCTTC.

V and J are TRBV7-3 and TRBJ2-1; tentative D call: TRBD1 (5 bases). Trimming removed 5 bases at V and 3 bases at J, with 23 bases between. Germline lookup yields CDR1 SGHTA and CDR2 FQGTGA. This CDR3 is 18 amino acids long. In DNA form, the CDR3 reads TGTGCCAGCAGCCCTTTCGCAGGGTCCAGAATAGTCTACAATGAGCAGTTCTTC. Translation gives CASSPFAGSRIVYNEQFF.

The rearrangement uses TRBV10-1 and TRBJ2-1; 10 nucleotides match TRBD1. Germline V lookup: CDR1 WNHNN, CDR2 SYGVQD (reference sequence). The CDR3 contains 13 residues. V trimming: 6 bases; J trimming: 11 bases; junction bases outside the gene matches: 7. The CDR3 bases are TGCGCCAGCAGCGCCCCGGGACAGGGGAAGCAGTTCTTC. As protein: CASSAPGQGKQFF.

This chain connects TRBV7-2 to TRBJ2-3; the D gene is possibly TRBD1 (7 bases). Germline loops: CDR1 SGHTA, CDR2 FQGNSA. This CDR3 comprises 13 residues. Trimming removed 6 bases from V and 6 bases from J, with 13 bases in between. The CDR3 loop reads CASRRAGGDTQYF. As DNA, the CDR3 is TGTGCCAGCAGGCGAGCAGGGGGGGATACGCAGTATTTT.

This clonotype was counted many times. This chain joins TRBV5-6 and TRBJ2-1; the match to TRBD1 covers 9 bases. This CDR3 is 16 amino acids long. Looked up from germline, CDR1 is SGHDT and CDR2 is YYEEEE. V lost 3 bases, J lost 5 bases, and 9 bases stayed unmatched. Here the CDR3 reads CASSSNRGRNHNEQFF. In nucleotides, the CDR3 is TGTGCCAGCAGCTCCAACAGGGGGCGCAATCACAATGAGCAGTTCTTC.